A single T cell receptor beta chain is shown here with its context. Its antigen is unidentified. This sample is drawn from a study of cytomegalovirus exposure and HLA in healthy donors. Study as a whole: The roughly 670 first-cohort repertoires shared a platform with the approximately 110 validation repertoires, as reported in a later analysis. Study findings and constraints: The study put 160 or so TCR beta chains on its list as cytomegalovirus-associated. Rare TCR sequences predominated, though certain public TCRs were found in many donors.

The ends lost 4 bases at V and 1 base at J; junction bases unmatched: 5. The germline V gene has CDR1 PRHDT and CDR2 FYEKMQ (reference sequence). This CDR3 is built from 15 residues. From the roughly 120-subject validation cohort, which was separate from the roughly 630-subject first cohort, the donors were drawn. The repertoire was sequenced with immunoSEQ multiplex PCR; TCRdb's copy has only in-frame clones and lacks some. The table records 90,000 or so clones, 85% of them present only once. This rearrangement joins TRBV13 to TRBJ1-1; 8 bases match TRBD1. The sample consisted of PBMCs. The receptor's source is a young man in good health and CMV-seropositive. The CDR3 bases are TGTGCCAGCAGCTCCCCCGGGACAGGGAACACTGAAGCTTTCTTT. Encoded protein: CASSSPGTGNTEAFF.